The 17 T cell receptor beta chains below come from one sample, sequenced in a study of shared clonotypes between healthy human individuals. The method was immunoSEQ multiplex PCR; TCRdb's version includes in-frame clones alone and lacks a portion of them. The data show over a million clones, about 96% seen once. Material for sequencing was naive CD4+ T cells sorted from blood. Subset given: CD45RA+ positively selected. These receptors originate from a man aged 25 to 45 in good health.

The chain employs TRBV19 and TRBJ2-7; D possibly corresponds to TRBD2 (5 bases). The CDR3 covers 14 residues. V was cut by 5 bases and J by 1 base, with 12 bases left in between. Germline V gene data show CDR1 as LNHDA and CDR2 as SQIVND (reference sequence). CDR3 sequence reads: CASSLGLASYEQYF. The CDR3 DNA follows: TGTGCCAGTAGTTTAGGGCTAGCTTCCTACGAGCAGTACTTC.

The chain has TRBV2 and TRBJ2-5, with D tentatively TRBD2 (5 bases). The closer fit of TRBJ2-7 to the DNA end suggests the J call may be wrong. This CDR3 contains 13 residues. The germline V gene encodes CDR1 SNHLY and CDR2 FYNNEI. The CDR3 coding sequence is TGTGCCAGCAGGGCACGGGGCTCCTACGAGCAGTACTTC. Protein sequence: CASRARGSYEQYF.

The chain employs TRBV18 and TRBJ2-7; D ambiguous. Per the germline V gene, CDR1 is KGHSH and CDR2 is LQKENI. The CDR3 totals 14 residues. The V and J ends lost 3 bases and 3 bases respectively, with 12 bases between them. As DNA, the CDR3 is TGTGCCAGCTCACCCCAGACTGGGTACTACGAGCAGTACTTC. Translating gives CASSPQTGYYEQYF. Full variable domain (remainder filled in from reference TRBV18 and TRBJ2-7): NAGVMQNPRHLVRRRGQEARLRCSPMKGHSHVYWYRQLPEEGLKFMVYLQKENIIDESGMPKERFSAEFPKEGPSILRIQQVVRGDSAAYFCASSPQTGYYEQYFGPGTRLTVT.

A note on this clone: The sample contains more than one DNA sequence encoding this CDR3. The chain is built from TRBV19 and TRBJ1-1, with TRBD1 identical over 8 bases. Germline V lookup: CDR1 LNHDA, CDR2 SQIVND (reference sequence). CDR3 size: 13 residues. The V and J ends lost 8 bases and 0 bases, in that order; junction bases with no gene match: 2. Written as DNA, the CDR3 is TGTGCCAGTGGGACAGGTTTGAACACTGAAGCTTTCTTT. This translates into CASGTGLNTEAFF.

The rearrangement links TRBV5-1 to TRBJ2-2, with TRBD1 identical over 7 bases. V was pared by 5 bases and J by 0 bases, with 7 bases of the junction left unmatched. CDR3 length: 16 amino acids. The V gene's germline CDR1 is SGHRS and CDR2 YFSETQ. CDR3 bases: TGCGCCAGCAGTACGAAAGGGACAGCGAACACCGGGGAGCTGTTTTTT. Translated: CASSTKGTANTGELFF.

As concerns this clone: Compared with germline, one end of the junction differs, possibly owing to a read error. The chain employs TRBV5-4 and TRBJ2-5; a weak D match, TRBD2 (6 bases). Per germline, CDR1 SGHNT and CDR2 YYREEE (reference sequence). CDR3 size: 14 residues. This CDR3 is CASSTGEFQVTQYF. The CDR3 nucleotides read TGTGCCAGCAGCACGGGGGAATTCCAAGTGACCCAGTACTTC.

This chain connects TRBV7-9 to TRBJ2-1, with 8 bases fitting TRBD2. This CDR3 comprises 15 residues. Germline CDR1 SEHNR, CDR2 FQNEAQ (reference sequence). V was clipped by 1 base and J by 3 bases; unmatched bases: 2. The CDR3 is CASSLGSGDYNEQFF. The CDR3 coding sequence is TGTGCCAGCAGCTTAGGTAGCGGGGACTACAATGAGCAGTTCTTC.

This clone has only one observation. V is TRBV5-5 and J is TRBJ2-3; the D is unclear. Germline CDR1 SGHKS, CDR2 YYEKEE (reference sequence). The CDR3 is 12 amino acids. V dropped 0 bases and J dropped 5 bases, with 4 bases sitting between them. This CDR3 reads CASSLAVDTQYF. The CDR3 DNA is TGTGCCAGCAGCTTGGCGGTAGATACGCAGTATTTT.

The V and J genes are TRBV28 and TRBJ2-7; D tentatively reads TRBD1 or TRBD2 (5 bases each). Trimming left V 5 bases short and J 11 bases short, with 13 bases between. Germline V gene data show CDR1 as MDHEN and CDR2 as SYDVKM. The CDR3 loop spans 11 amino acids. The CDR3 DNA is TGTGCCAGCAGTCGAGGGACCAGAGAGTACTTC. Protein product: CASSRGTREYF.

The chain links TRBV7-8 to TRBJ1-3; weak D call: TRBD1 (5 bases). The germline V gene encodes CDR1 SGHVS and CDR2 FQNEAQ. The CDR3 runs to 16 residues. The V and J ends lost 0 bases and 2 bases respectively, with 11 bases between them. In DNA, the CDR3 is TGTGCCAGCAGCTTAGCGCATTCAGGGACTGGAAACACCATATATTTT. It specifies CASSLAHSGTGNTIYF.

The rearrangement joins TRBV10-2 to TRBJ2-1; possible D gene TRBD1, 5 bases. The germline CDR1 and CDR2 sequences are WSHSY and SAAADI. V shed 0 bases and J shed 8 bases, with 11 bases lying between them. The CDR3 totals 14 residues. CDR3 nucleotides: TGCGCCAGCAGTGAGTCGGATGGGGCGGATGAGCAGTTCTTC. This sequence encodes CASSESDGADEQFF.

The J gene is TRBJ2-1, the V gene TRBV7-9, with TRBD1 as a possible D gene (6 bases). Germline V gene sequence: CDR1 SEHNR, CDR2 FQNEAQ (reference sequence). The CDR3 has 15 amino acids. V lost 6 bases and J 0 bases, leaving 12 bases between the germline ends. CDR3 bases: TGTGCCAGCAGTCAGACAGGCAGCTCCTACAATGAGCAGTTCTTC. Translated, it gives CASSQTGSSYNEQFF. Together with reference TRBV7-9 and TRBJ2-1, the CDR3 gives the full variable domain: DTGVSQNPRHKITKRGQNVTFRCDPISEHNRLYWYRQTLGQGPEFLTYFQNEAQLEKSRLLSDRFSAERPKGSFSTLEIQRTEQGDSAMYLCASSQTGSSYNEQFFGPGTRLTVL.

This chain connects TRBV29-1 to TRBJ2-7; D not resolved. Trimming pared 0 bases from V and 6 bases from J, leaving 15 bases between. Germline lookup yields CDR1 SQVTM and CDR2 ANQGSEA. The CDR3 is 14 residues long. The CDR3 here is CSVEDRSVTGEQYF. Written as DNA, the CDR3 is TGCAGCGTTGAAGATCGTTCAGTTACGGGCGAGCAGTACTTC.

The chain uses TRBV11-3 and TRBJ2-3; D is unclear. V was clipped by 1 base and J by 0 bases, with 5 bases between them. Germline CDR1 SGHNT, CDR2 YENEEA. CDR3 length: 14 amino acids. Here the CDR3 reads CASSLAISTDTQYF. In DNA, the CDR3 is TGTGCCAGCAGCTTAGCTATAAGCACAGATACGCAGTATTTT.

V is TRBV7-6 and J is TRBJ2-1; D call uncertain. The germline V gene encodes CDR1 SGHVS and CDR2 FNYEAQ. CDR3 size: 14 residues. V was shortened by 0 bases and J by 9 bases, with 12 bases between the two germline ends. CDR3 nucleotides: TGTGCCAGCAGCTTAGCGGGTCCCAGTACTGAGCAGTTCTTC. Its protein product is CASSLAGPSTEQFF.

The rearrangement uses TRBV19 and TRBJ1-1; D is undetermined. The CDR3 totals 14 residues. From germline, CDR1 is LNHDA and CDR2 SQIVND (reference sequence). V was pared by 3 bases and J by 0 bases, with 8 bases between. CDR3 protein: CASSIQPLNTEAFF. The CDR3 DNA reads as TGTGCCAGTAGTATTCAGCCCCTGAACACTGAAGCTTTCTTT.

The rearrangement joins TRBV2 to TRBJ2-3; TRBD2 matches at 9 bases. The CDR3 consists of 17 residues. With V trimmed by 7 bases and J by 3 bases, 14 bases remained unmatched. In germline, CDR1 is SNHLY, CDR2 FYNNEI. The CDR3 loop is CASTERLAGMVTDTQYF. As DNA, the CDR3 is TGTGCCAGCACCGAACGGCTAGCGGGAATGGTAACAGATACGCAGTATTTT.